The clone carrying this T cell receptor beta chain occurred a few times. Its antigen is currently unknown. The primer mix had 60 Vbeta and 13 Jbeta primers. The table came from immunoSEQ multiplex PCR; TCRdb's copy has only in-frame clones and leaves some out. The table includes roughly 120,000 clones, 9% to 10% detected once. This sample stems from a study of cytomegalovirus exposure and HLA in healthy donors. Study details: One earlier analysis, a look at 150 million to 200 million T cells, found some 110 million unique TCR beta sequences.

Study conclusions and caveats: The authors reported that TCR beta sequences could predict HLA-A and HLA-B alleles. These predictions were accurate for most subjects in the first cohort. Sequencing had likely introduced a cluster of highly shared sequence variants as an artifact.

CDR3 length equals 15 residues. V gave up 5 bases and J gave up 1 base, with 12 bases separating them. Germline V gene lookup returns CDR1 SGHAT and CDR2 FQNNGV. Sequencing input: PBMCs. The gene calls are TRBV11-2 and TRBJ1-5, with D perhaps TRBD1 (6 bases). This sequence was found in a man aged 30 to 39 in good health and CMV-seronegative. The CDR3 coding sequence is TGTGCCAGCAGCCGGACAGCGTCCAGCAATCAGCCCCAGCATTTT. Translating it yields CASSRTASSNQPQHF.